This T cell receptor beta chain was identified during a study of shared clonotypes between healthy human individuals. Study-wide background: A couple of women and a few men aged 18 to 49 made up the donors. Points from the study as a whole: Estimated richness values were generally larger in naive subsets than in memory subsets.

The method was immunoSEQ multiplex PCR; TCRdb's version includes in-frame clones alone and lacks a portion of them. The table records about 510,000 clones, around 96% of them present only once. In regard to this clone: Its matching antigen is unknown.

Free of recent acute infections or vaccinations, the donors were healthy HIV-negative adults. The CD4+ fraction was divided into a CD45RA+ naive subset and a CD45RA-negative memory subset. With V trimmed by 7 bases and J by 9 bases, 8 bases remained unmatched. CDR1 and CDR2 (germline): MNHNY, SVGAGI (reference sequence). The CDR3 runs 14 residues. The TCR originated in a woman in her thirties in good health. The sequenced sample consisted of naive CD4+ T cells sorted from blood. The subset here: CD45RA+ positively selected. The rearrangement joins TRBV6-6 to TRBJ2-1; 11 nucleotides align to TRBD2. The CDR3 DNA is TGTGCCAGCATGCATAGCGGGAGGGTTGGTGAGCAGTTCTTC. This translates into CASMHSGRVGEQFF.